This T cell receptor (beta chain) was identified in a study of post-analysis software for immune sequencing data. Regarding the study as a whole: Under F measure analysis, samples from one preparation batch co-clustered strongly. The normalized Chao1 diversity of multiple sclerosis patients was significantly lower than that of controls.

The table lists this clonotype with many counts. The antigen remains undetermined. Unique molecular identifiers featured in each of the TCR beta cDNA libraries. Starting from roughly 1.1 to 9.2 million T cells, the study yielded roughly 0.5 million cDNA molecules. TCRdb itself ran the PCR reads through MiXCR, one entry per CDR3 protein. Here the sample spans roughly 540,000 distinct CDR3 sequences, around a third being singletons. Sequencing was performed on blood. This TCR derives from a girl aged 2-17 years with multiple sclerosis.

The CDR3 nucleotides are TGCAGTGCTAGACTAGCGGGGGGCACAGATACGCAGTATTTT. Translation gives CSARLAGGTDTQYF. The rearrangement links TRBV20-1 to TRBJ2-3; the match to TRBD2 covers 10 bases. This CDR3 is built from 14 residues. In germline, CDR1 is DFQATT, CDR2 SNEGSKA (reference sequence). V shed 2 bases and J 1 base; nucleotides not matched to a gene: 0.